The entry that follows covers one T cell receptor (beta chain) sequence. Its antigen is undetermined. Each donor was healthy, and each was a bone marrow donor. This sample stems from a study of cytomegalovirus exposure and HLA in healthy donors. Amplification used 60 Vbeta primers and 13 Jbeta primers. Assay used: immunoSEQ multiplex PCR; TCRdb lists only in-frame clones, some missing. The sample includes just over 65,000 clones, 81% of them seen just once. The V end was cut by 4 bases, the J end by 4 bases, with 16 bases between. CDR3 length: 14 amino acids. Germline values: CDR1 GTSNPN, CDR2 SVGIG (reference sequence). Study results and limitations: Reports showed the classifier diagnosing cytomegalovirus status with high specificity and sensitivity.

The sequence was obtained from a human donor in good health. V and J are TRBV30 and TRBJ1-1, with D perhaps matching TRBD1 (5 bases). The sample consisted of PBMCs. CDR3 sequence reads: CAWTTVRGGTEAFF. The DNA of the CDR3 is TGTGCCTGGACAACAGTAAGGGGAGGCACTGAAGCTTTCTTT.